This is a list of T cell receptor beta chains from one sample in a study of OX40 agonist ivuxolimab in advanced cancers. TCRdb's table, derived via immunoSEQ multiplex PCR, lists solely in-frame clones and lacks some. The sample shows under 20,000 clones, over 75% of them seen only once. The sample consisted of CD4+ or CD8+ T cells sorted from blood, taken in a trial of the OX40 agonist ivuxolimab. The receptor set was obtained from an adult with an advanced solid tumor such as melanoma, head and neck, liver or kidney cancer. Each CDR3 is given with its conserved first and last residue. A D gene is named only where the DNA matches it firmly. Size is stated for part of the rows, as once, few or many counts, or as a class when the clone is expanded.

.	TRBD1	TRBV6-1	TRBJ1-5	CASSEEETGVRQPQHF	TGTGCCAGCAGCGAAGAGGAGACAGGGGTTCGTCAGCCCCAGCATTTT
.	.	TRBV27	TRBJ2-7	CASSPQGPLSYEQYF	TGTGCCAGCAGCCCGCAGGGCCCTCTCTCCTACGAGCAGTACTTC
.	.	TRBV5-4	TRBJ2-2	CASSSEESTGELFF	TGTGCCAGCAGCTCCGAAGAGTCCACCGGGGAGCTGTTTTTT
.	.	TRBV5-5	TRBJ1-1	CASSLVSTEAFF	TGTGCCAGCAGCTTGGTGAGCACTGAAGCTTTCTTT
.	.	TRBV6-5	TRBJ2-2	CASSATQGNTGELFF	TGTGCCAGCAGTGCCACCCAGGGGAACACCGGGGAGCTGTTTTTT
.	TRBD2	TRBV5-1	TRBJ2-4	CASSFGLAGGLAKNIQYF	TGCGCCAGCAGCTTCGGACTAGCGGGAGGTCTAGCCAAAAACATTCAGTACTTC
.	.	TRBV7-6	TRBJ1-1	CASSGEGSNTEAFF	TGTGCCAGCAGCGGTGAGGGTTCGAACACTGAAGCTTTCTTT
.	TRBD1	TRBV6-1	TRBJ1-4	CASSEASGQGEEKLFF	TGTGCCAGCAGTGAAGCTTCAGGACAGGGGGAGGAAAAACTGTTTTTT
.	.	TRBV11-3	TRBJ1-1	CASSLAGGTEAFF	TGTGCCAGCAGCTTGGCAGGCGGGACTGAAGCTTTCTTT
once	TRBD2	TRBV4-1	TRBJ2-7	CASSQGPSGSYEQYF	TGCGCCAGCAGCCAAGGTCCTAGCGGCTCCTACGAGCAGTACTTC
.	TRBD1	TRBV27	TRBJ1-2	CASSMTGTGDGYTF	TGTGCCAGCAGTATGACCGGGACAGGGGACGGCTACACCTTC
.	TRBD1	TRBV28	TRBJ2-5	CASSPGTGQETQYF	TGTGCCAGCAGTCCTGGGACAGGGCAAGAGACCCAGTACTTC
.	.	TRBV27	TRBJ2-7	CASRRRGPSYEQYF	TGTGCCAGCCGGAGGAGGGGGCCCTCCTACGAGCAGTACTTC
.	.	TRBV12-5	TRBJ2-1	CASGDAQGPYNEQFF	TGTGCTAGTGGTGACGCACAGGGACCCTACAATGAGCAGTTCTTC
.	TRBD1	TRBV11-2	TRBJ2-7	CASSLGTAYEQYF	TGTGCCAGCAGCTTGGGGACAGCCTACGAGCAGTACTTC